This T cell receptor (beta chain) was recorded in a study of technical replicates of blood from a few donors. The V gene lost 8 bases and the J gene lost 5 bases, with 15 bases spanning the gap. Germline V gene data show CDR1 as MNHNS and CDR2 as SASEGT. This CDR3 has 13 residues. The repertoire was sequenced with immunoSEQ multiplex PCR; TCRdb's copy has only in-frame clones and lacks some. Of tens of thousands of clones listed, 75% to 95% are singletons. The chain recombines TRBV6-1 with TRBJ2-5; the D gene is possibly TRBD2 (6 bases). This clonotype was sampled from a human donor in good health. Some clones in this sample may be carry-over from other donors' samples. Sequencing was done on a sample of PBMCs. The CDR3 region has the DNA TGTGCCAGCCGGGACCTGGAGGGGGAGACCCAGTACTTC. Translated, it gives CASRDLEGETQYF.